The 21 T cell receptor beta chains given below trace back to one sample, sequenced in a study of identical twins. MiXCR was run by TCRdb on the 5' RACE reads, yielding one entry per CDR3 protein. The sample includes roughly 1.6 million distinct CDR3 sequences, roughly 35% of them seen just once. Sequencing was performed on cord blood. These receptors were collected from a newborn girl in good health.

There are a few counts of this clonotype. The chain links TRBV29-1 to TRBJ2-1, with 9 nucleotides matching TRBD1. J lost 6 bases, V lost 5 bases, and 5 bases had no gene match. There are 13 residues in the CDR3. Germline-derived CDR1 and CDR2 are SQVTM and ANQGSEA. The CDR3 nucleotides read TGCAGCGTTTCCAGGACAGGGGTCAATGAGCAGTTCTTC. Translated, it gives CSVSRTGVNEQFF.

The table lists this clonotype with a few counts. The chain recombines TRBV6-5 with TRBJ2-1; possible D gene TRBD1, 5 bases. Germline V gene lookup returns CDR1 MNHEY and CDR2 SVGAGI. Trimming removed 5 bases at V and 4 bases at J, with 15 bases between. The CDR3 runs to 15 residues. The CDR3 region is CASSPTTDPYNEQFF. The DNA for the CDR3 is TGTGCCAGCAGTCCGACGACAGACCCTTACAATGAGCAGTTCTTC.

This clonotype has a handful of counts. Mismatch with germline at one junction end may stem from a read error. V usage is TRBV6-1 and J usage is TRBJ1-2, with TRBD1 as a possible D gene (5 bases). Germline V gene data show CDR1 as MNHNS and CDR2 as SASEGT. This CDR3 has 12 residues. CDR3 nucleotides: TGCGCCAGCAGCCGACAGTCGTATGGCTACACCTTC. Its protein is CASSRQSYGYTF.

The J gene is TRBJ2-5, the V gene TRBV4-1, with 9 positions matching TRBD2. The CDR3 sequence is 19 residues long. The trim removed 0 bases at V and 13 bases at J, leaving 24 bases unmatched. Germline lookup yields CDR1 MGHRA and CDR2 YSYEKL. CDR3 DNA sequence: TGCGCCAGCAGCCAAGAGTCCCGGACTAGCGCAGGATTCCCCTACGAGCGGTACTTC. Amino acids: CASSQESRTSAGFPYERYF.

The rearrangement links TRBV4-1 to TRBJ2-1; D may be TRBD2 (6 bases). V was pared by 3 bases and J by 5 bases, with 14 bases between. Germline lookup yields CDR1 MGHRA and CDR2 YSYEKL. This CDR3 has 15 amino acids. CDR3 nucleotide sequence: TGCGCCAGCAGCCAGTCGGGAGCCGGGGACAATGAGCAGTTCTTC. Its protein product is CASSQSGAGDNEQFF.

This chain uses TRBV7-8 with TRBJ1-2, with D tentatively TRBD1 (5 bases). The CDR3 loop spans 16 amino acids. V lost 0 bases and J 0 bases, leaving 11 bases between the germline ends. Germline V gene sequence: CDR1 SGHVS, CDR2 FQNEAQ. The CDR3 loop reads CASSLARRTSNYGYTF. The CDR3 nucleotides are TGTGCCAGCAGCTTAGCGCGACGGACATCTAACTATGGCTACACCTTC.

CDR3: CASSEAKGLAVEAEQYF. CDR3 DNA: TGTGCCAGCAGTGAAGCAAAAGGGCTAGCGGTGGAGGCCGAGCAGTACTTC. The V and J genes are TRBV2 and TRBJ2-4; 7 positions agree with TRBD2. The J call may be faulty, since TRBJ2-7 better matches the DNA end. The CDR3 contains 17 residues. Germline V gene data show CDR1 as SNHLY and CDR2 as FYNNEI.

This clonotype occurred a few times. This chain uses TRBV27 with TRBJ1-2; D remains unclear. This CDR3 is 15 amino acids long. The ends were cut back, 5 bases at V and 9 bases at J, with 22 bases in the middle. Per the germline V gene, CDR1 is MNHEY and CDR2 is SMNVEV (reference sequence). The CDR3 reads CASSLYRDFTISYTF. CDR3 sequence (DNA): TGTGCCAGCAGTCTCTACCGGGATTTTACGATAAGCTACACCTTC.

This clonotype has at least ten counts. The chain uses TRBV2 and TRBJ2-3; D is perhaps TRBD2 (6 bases). Trimming took off 5 bases at V and 0 bases at J, with 12 bases between the two ends. Germline CDR1 and CDR2: SNHLY and FYNNEI. The CDR3 consists of 15 residues. In nucleotides, the CDR3 is TGTGCCAGCAGTATCACCGGGACTAGCACAGATACGCAGTATTTT. Translation: CASSITGTSTDTQYF.

The chain is built from TRBV7-9 and TRBJ2-3, with TRBD1 as a possible D gene (6 bases). The germline CDR1 and CDR2 sequences are SEHNR and FQNEAQ (reference sequence). V lost 5 bases, J lost 2 bases, and 11 bases lay in between. The CDR3 covers 14 residues. The CDR3 loop is CASSERTATDTQYF. The CDR3 nucleotides are TGTGCCAGCAGCGAACGGACAGCCACAGATACGCAGTATTTT.

The table lists this clonotype with a few counts. The chain links TRBV20-1 to TRBJ2-3; possible D gene TRBD2, 7 bases. The CDR3 sequence is 14 residues long. V lost 5 bases and J lost 5, with 17 bases in between. Germline assignment: CDR1 DFQATT and CDR2 SNEGSKA (reference sequence). DNA of the CDR3: TGCAGTGCTCTGAGGGGGGGAGGGAGAGATACGCAGTATTTT. Translating it yields CSALRGGGRDTQYF.

V and J are TRBV28 and TRBJ2-2, with D possibly matching TRBD1 (5 bases). The CDR3 runs to 16 residues. The germline V gene has CDR1 MDHEN and CDR2 SYDVKM. V lost 5 bases and J 5 bases, leaving 18 bases between the germline ends. CDR3 region: CASSPERGRGTGELFF. The CDR3 nucleotides are TGTGCCAGCAGTCCTGAAAGGGGAAGGGGTACCGGGGAGCTGTTTTTT.

CDR3 amino acids: CASSAKGADTQYF. CDR3 nucleotides: TGTGCCAGCAGCGCAAAGGGGGCAGATACGCAGTATTTT. This sequence joins TRBV9 and TRBJ2-3, with D possibly being TRBD1 (6 bases). Trimming stripped 3 bases from V and 4 bases from J, with 9 bases between. Germline V gene sequence: CDR1 SGDLS, CDR2 YYNGEE. The CDR3 is 13 amino acids.

V and J are TRBV20-1 and TRBJ2-7, with 8 bases lining up with TRBD1. The CDR3 extends over 15 amino acids. CDR1 DFQATT and CDR2 SNEGSKA come from the germline V gene (reference sequence). V lost 1 base, J lost 2 bases, and 7 bases stayed unmatched. The CDR3 DNA reads TGCAGTGCTAGAGCCTCCTGGGACAGGACCTACGAGCAGTACTTC. This encodes CSARASWDRTYEQYF.

This sequence joins TRBV28 and TRBJ2-4; 8 bases are a match to TRBD1. The CDR3 is made up of 15 amino acids. CDR1 MDHEN and CDR2 SYDVKM come from the germline V gene. V was clipped by 4 bases and J by 2 bases; unmatched bases: 4. The CDR3 nucleotides are TGTGCCAGCAGTTCGGACAGGGTGACCAAAAACATTCAGTACTTC. Its translation: CASSSDRVTKNIQYF.

This chain links TRBV27 with TRBJ1-5; 7 bases map to TRBD1. Trimming at V came to 5 bases and at J to 7 bases, leaving 11 bases not matched to a gene. The CDR3 sequence is 15 residues long. Germline V gene data show CDR1 as MNHEY and CDR2 as SMNVEV (reference sequence). CDR3 nucleotide sequence: TGTGCCAGCAGTCCCAGACAGGGCGCGGGGCAGCCCCAGCATTTT. Translated, it gives CASSPRQGAGQPQHF.

The chain is built from TRBV4-3 and TRBJ2-7, with D maybe TRBD1 (6 bases). Trimming removed 0 bases at V and 3 bases at J, with 12 bases between. CDR1 LGHNA and CDR2 YSLEER come from the germline V gene. This CDR3 region has 15 residues. In DNA form, the CDR3 reads TGCGCCAGCAGCCAAGATCCAACAGGGTACTACGAGCAGTACTTC. Amino acids: CASSQDPTGYYEQYF.

This chain links TRBV11-2 with TRBJ2-1; TRBD1 matches 9 bases. This CDR3 spans 14 amino acids. Per germline, CDR1 SGHAT and CDR2 FQNNGV. J was trimmed by 7 bases and V by 1 base; bases with no gene match: 2. The CDR3 bases are TGTGCCAGCAGCTTAGGGACAGGGGAGAATGAGCAGTTCTTC. This translates into CASSLGTGENEQFF.

This clonotype was seen a few times. The chain combines TRBV9 with TRBJ2-1; 11 positions match TRBD1. The ends lost 3 bases at V and 7 bases at J; junction bases unmatched: 6. This CDR3 region has 15 residues. The germline V gene has CDR1 SGDLS and CDR2 YYNGEE. This chain's CDR3 is CASSAGTGGWNEQFF. CDR3 DNA: TGTGCCAGCAGCGCCGGGACAGGGGGATGGAATGAGCAGTTCTTC.

This clonotype has more than one count but fewer than ten. The V call is TRBV28, the J call TRBJ2-1, with a possible D match to TRBD1 (6 bases). Germline assignment: CDR1 MDHEN and CDR2 SYDVKM. Trimming pared 6 bases from V and 6 bases from J, leaving 18 bases between. The CDR3 contains 15 residues. The CDR3 DNA follows: TGTGCCAGCAGGCCCACTTGGGACACCTCCAATGAGCAGTTCTTC. It encodes CASRPTWDTSNEQFF.

The V gene is TRBV29-1, the J gene TRBJ1-2; 7 bases align to TRBD1. Germline lookup yields CDR1 SQVTM and CDR2 ANQGSEA. V lost 6 bases, J lost 7 bases, and 8 bases stayed unmatched. CDR3 size: 12 residues. CDR3 region: CSVADRETGYTF. The CDR3 DNA reads as TGCAGCGTGGCTGACAGGGAGACTGGCTACACCTTC. The variable domain in full, with the rest retrieved from reference TRBV29-1 and TRBJ1-2, is SAVISQKPSRDICQRGTSLTIQCQVDSQVTMMFWYRQQPGQSLTLIATANQGSEATYESGFVIDKFPISRPNLTFSTLTVSNMSPEDSSIYLCSVADRETGYTFGSGTRLTVV.